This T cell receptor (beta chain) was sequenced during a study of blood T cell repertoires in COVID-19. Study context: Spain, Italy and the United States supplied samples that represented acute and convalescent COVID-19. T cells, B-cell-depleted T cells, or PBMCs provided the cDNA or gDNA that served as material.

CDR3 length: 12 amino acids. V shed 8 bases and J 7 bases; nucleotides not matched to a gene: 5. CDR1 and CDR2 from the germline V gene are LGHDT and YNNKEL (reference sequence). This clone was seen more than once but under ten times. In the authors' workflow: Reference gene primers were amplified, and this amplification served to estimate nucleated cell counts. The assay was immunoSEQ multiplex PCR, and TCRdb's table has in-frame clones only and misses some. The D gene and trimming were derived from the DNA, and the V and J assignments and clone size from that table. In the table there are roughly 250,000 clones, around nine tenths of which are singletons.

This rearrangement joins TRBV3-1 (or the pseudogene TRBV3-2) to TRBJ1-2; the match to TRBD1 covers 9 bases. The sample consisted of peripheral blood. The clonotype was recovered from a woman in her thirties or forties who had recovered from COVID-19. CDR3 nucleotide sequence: TGTGCCAGCGGTACAGGGGGCCTTGGCTACACCTTC. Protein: CASGTGGLGYTF.